What follows are 16 T cell receptor beta chains derived from one specimen sequenced in a study of monozygotic twins with inflammatory bowel disease. TCRdb reprocessed the 5' RACE reads and reports one entry per CDR3 protein, with no DNA. Its table records 300,000 to 400,000 distinct CDR3 sequences. Sequencing used blood. Source of these receptors: a human donor with ulcerative colitis or Crohn's disease, or a healthy co-twin of an affected twin (not recorded which).

The gene calls are TRBV10-3 and TRBJ2-4; absent DNA, TCRdb's TRBD2 call cannot be checked. This CDR3 contains 20 residues. Germline V gene lookup returns CDR1 ENHRY and CDR2 SYGVKD. The CDR3 protein is CAVATYRGLPLDLAKNMQYF.

The rearrangement links TRBV4-1 to TRBJ1-6. Germline V gives CDR1 MGHRA, CDR2 YSYEKL. This CDR3 has 15 amino acids. CDR3 amino acids: CASSQASSYNSPLHF.

The chain carries TRBV9 and TRBJ2-6; TCRdb outputs TRBD1, but without DNA this stays unchecked. Per germline, CDR1 SGDLS and CDR2 YYNGEE. The CDR3 loop spans 16 amino acids. CDR3 sequence reads: CASSDRQSSGANVLTF.

CDR3 in amino acids: CSVDTGTYEQYF. The chain employs TRBV29-1 and TRBJ2-7; TCRdb's assignment of TRBD1 cannot be checked, as there is no DNA. This CDR3 is built from 12 residues. Germline CDR1 SQVTM, CDR2 ANQGSEA.

This sequence joins TRBV30 and TRBJ1-5. The germline V gene encodes CDR1 GTSNPN and CDR2 SVGIG (reference sequence). The CDR3 sequence is 12 residues long. CDR3 sequence: CAWRVSNQPQHF.

The genes are TRBV25-1 and TRBJ1-2; the D call from TCRdb, TRBD1, cannot be confirmed without DNA. This CDR3 is 15 amino acids long. Germline V gene data show CDR1 as MGHDK and CDR2 as SYGVNS. CDR3 sequence: CASSRLGQEVYVYTF.

The chain carries TRBV9 and TRBJ2-3; with no DNA, the TCRdb D assignment of TRBD1 cannot be verified. Germline assignment: CDR1 SGDLS and CDR2 YYNGEE. This CDR3 is 14 amino acids long. The CDR3 reads CASSVTGTTDTQYF. The whole variable domain, remainder taken from reference TRBV9 and TRBJ2-3, is DSGVTQTPKHLITATGQRVTLRCSPRSGDLSVYWYQQSLDQGLQFLIQYYNGEERAKGNILERFSAQQFPDLHSELNLSSLELGDSALYFCASSVTGTTDTQYFGPGTRLTVL.

V is TRBV6-6 and J is TRBJ1-3; the TRBD1 assignment by TCRdb is unverifiable without DNA. The germline V gene has CDR1 MNHNY and CDR2 SVGAGI (reference sequence). The CDR3 has 14 residues. The CDR3 region is CASSSGQSGNTIYF.

The chain employs TRBV5-1 and TRBJ2-3; TCRdb's D gene call, TRBD1, goes unchecked for lack of DNA. This CDR3 region has 15 residues. Germline CDR1 SGHRS, CDR2 YFSETQ. CDR3 sequence reads: CASSRTGELTDTQYF.

V is TRBV5-1 and J is TRBJ2-7; TCRdb's D gene call, TRBD2, goes unchecked for lack of DNA. Germline CDR1 and CDR2: SGHRS and YFSETQ. CDR3 length equals 17 residues. CDR3 region: CASSRPSDGSSSYEQYF.

The chain has TRBV3-1 and TRBJ1-1; TCRdb selects TRBD1, and the lack of DNA leaves this call unchecked. This CDR3 has 15 amino acids. Germline values: CDR1 LGHDT, CDR2 YNNKEL (reference sequence). The CDR3 here is CASSQGRTGSTEAFF.

This chain connects TRBV30 to TRBJ2-2; TCRdb returns TRBD2, unconfirmable since there is no DNA. Germline CDR1 and CDR2: GTSNPN and SVGIG (reference sequence). This CDR3 comprises 14 residues. CDR3 in amino acids: CAWRGGGGYEELFF.

The V call is TRBV7-6, the J call TRBJ2-7. There are 11 residues in the CDR3. The V gene's germline CDR1 is SGHVS and CDR2 FNYEAQ. The CDR3 region is CASSSLDEQYF.

This chain joins TRBV7-2 and TRBJ2-7; TCRdb outputs TRBD2, but without DNA this stays unchecked. This CDR3 contains 13 residues. Germline loops: CDR1 SGHTA, CDR2 FQGNSA. CDR3 in amino acids: CASSPRTSSEQYF.

The chain combines TRBV20-1 with TRBJ1-2. This CDR3 comprises 11 residues. CDR1 and CDR2 (germline): DFQATT, SNEGSKA (reference sequence). This chain's CDR3 is CSAAVGVGYTF.

The chain carries TRBV28 and TRBJ2-7; TCRdb calls TRBD1, which cannot be checked without DNA. CDR1 is MDHEN, CDR2 SYDVKM, per germline. The CDR3 runs 16 residues. CDR3 loop: CASSSPQDLGSYEQYF.